Listed here are 15 T cell receptor beta chains from one sample, sequenced in a study of T cells after posttransplantation cyclophosphamide. Assay: immunoSEQ multiplex PCR; the TCRdb copy retains only in-frame clones and omits some. This table holds 30,000 or so clones, 86% found once. What was sequenced was PBMCs. The receptor set was obtained from a man aged 45-60 years.

The rearrangement joins TRBV4-3 to TRBJ1-4, with 7 bases identical to TRBD1. Germline V gene data show CDR1 as LGHNA and CDR2 as YSLEER. Trimming at V came to 0 bases and at J to 1 base, leaving 14 bases not matched to a gene. This CDR3 region has 20 residues. CDR3 amino acids: CASSQDFTGQIIVTNEKLFF. CDR3 nucleotides: TGCGCCAGCAGCCAAGACTTTACGGGACAGATAATAGTAACTAATGAAAAACTGTTTTTT.

The rearrangement joins TRBV19 to TRBJ1-2; maybe TRBD1 (6 bases). The CDR3 is 15 amino acids. V lost 7 bases and J lost 2, with 17 bases in between. Germline V gene lookup returns CDR1 LNHDA and CDR2 SQIVND (reference sequence). The CDR3 DNA reads TGTGCCAGTACCCCCCTCACAGGGAAAAACTATGGCTACACCTTC. This translates into CASTPLTGKNYGYTF.

The gene calls are TRBV2 and TRBJ1-5; D not resolved. The CDR3 is 14 residues long. CDR1 SNHLY and CDR2 FYNNEI come from the germline V gene. V lost 6 bases, J lost 2 bases, and 11 bases lay in between. CDR3 protein: CASSLLRGNQPQHF. The CDR3 DNA follows: TGTGCCAGCAGCCTATTACGAGGCAATCAGCCCCAGCATTTT.

This clone was counted a few times. This chain connects TRBV4-1 to TRBJ1-4; D call uncertain. Germline V lookup: CDR1 MGHRA, CDR2 YSYEKL. There are 15 residues in the CDR3. Trimming took 2 bases from V and 2 from J, leaving 9 bases between them. CDR3 DNA sequence: TGCGCCAGCAGCCAATTCCCCAGGACTAATGAAAAACTGTTTTTT. Its translation is CASSQFPRTNEKLFF.

The rearrangement uses TRBV7-9 and TRBJ2-2; 8 bases line up with TRBD1. The CDR3 runs to 15 residues. Germline V CDR1 and CDR2: SEHNR, FQNEAQ (reference sequence). Trimming removed 4 bases from V and 6 bases from J; junction bases left unmatched: 7. CDR3 region: CASSSGTGVPGELFF. The CDR3 DNA follows: TGTGCCAGCAGCTCGGGGACAGGCGTCCCCGGGGAGCTGTTTTTT.

The V gene is TRBV10-1, the J gene TRBJ2-7; D gene uncertain. Germline CDR1 is WNHNN and CDR2 is SYGVQD (reference sequence). V was pared by 0 bases and J by 4 bases, with 7 bases between. The CDR3 is made up of 13 amino acids. In nucleotides, the CDR3 is TGCGCCAGCAGTGAGTCGAACAATTACGAGCAGTACTTC. Translation: CASSESNNYEQYF.

J is TRBJ1-6 and V is TRBV10-2; D gene unclear. The CDR3 covers 13 residues. Looked up from germline, CDR1 is WSHSY and CDR2 is SAAADI. Trimming removed 2 bases from V and 8 bases from J, with 7 bases in between. CDR3 DNA sequence: TGCGCCAGCAGTGAGGACTTGTATTCACCCCTCCACTTT. This sequence encodes CASSEDLYSPLHF.

The chain combines TRBV7-8 with TRBJ2-7, with TRBD1 matching 9 bases. This CDR3 is built from 14 residues. Germline V CDR1 and CDR2: SGHVS, FQNEAQ. Losses at the gene ends were 1 base for V and 3 bases for J; bases not matched to a gene: 1. CDR3 DNA: TGTGCCAGCAGCTTAGGGACAGGGGTCTACGAGCAGTACTTC. Amino acids: CASSLGTGVYEQYF.

The chain couples TRBV11-2 to TRBJ1-1; D unclear. V lost 10 bases to trimming and J lost 4 bases, with 19 bases between them. This CDR3 has 14 amino acids. Germline-derived CDR1 and CDR2 are SGHAT and FQNNGV. This CDR3 reads CATSTGGWSTEAFF. The CDR3 nucleotides are TGTGCCACCTCGACCGGCGGATGGAGCACTGAAGCTTTCTTT. Variable domain in full (rest from reference TRBV11-2 and TRBJ1-1): EAGVAQSPRYKIIEKRQSVAFWCNPISGHATLYWYQQILGQGPKLLIQFQNNGVVDDSQLPKDRFSAERLKGVDSTLKIQPAKLEDSAVYLCATSTGGWSTEAFFGQGTRLTVV.

This clone was observed a handful of times. The chain employs TRBV2 and TRBJ2-7; unclear D gene. Germline loops: CDR1 SNHLY, CDR2 FYNNEI. The CDR3 runs 12 residues. The ends were cut back, 5 bases at V and 3 bases at J, with 8 bases in the middle. DNA for the CDR3: TGTGCCAGCAGTCCTCGGAGCTACGAGCAGTACTTC. This gives the protein CASSPRSYEQYF.

The rearrangement joins TRBV15 to TRBJ2-4, with 7 bases that match TRBD2. The CDR3 contains 14 residues. V was clipped by 0 bases and J by 9 bases; unmatched bases: 5. From germline, CDR1 is LNHNV and CDR2 YYDKDF (reference sequence). In DNA form, the CDR3 reads TGTGCCACCAGCAGAGACCGGGGGGTAGGCATTCAGTACTTC. It specifies CATSRDRGVGIQYF.

The rearrangement uses TRBV5-1 and TRBJ2-7; D unresolved. The germline V gene encodes CDR1 SGHRS and CDR2 YFSETQ. Trimming took off 0 bases at V and 3 bases at J, with 7 bases between the two ends. The CDR3 consists of 13 residues. In DNA, the CDR3 is TGCGCCAGCAGCTTGGGCGGTAACTACGAGCAGTACTTC. The encoded protein is CASSLGGNYEQYF.

The CDR3 coding sequence is TGTGCCAGCAGCTTAACTGGGACTACCCGGGGCAATGAGCAGTTCTTC. This codes for CASSLTGTTRGNEQFF. V and J are TRBV7-3 and TRBJ2-1; 7 bases agree with TRBD2. Unmatched junction bases numbered 8, after V lost 0 bases and J lost 6 bases. The CDR3 length is 16 residues. The germline V gene encodes CDR1 SGHTA and CDR2 FQGTGA.

This clone was picked up a small number of times. The rearrangement links TRBV11-3 to TRBJ2-5; D is undetermined. Matching the DNA end better, TRBJ2-7 makes the J call doubtful. The length of the CDR3 is 13 residues. In germline, CDR1 is SGHNT, CDR2 YENEEA. This chain's CDR3 is CASSLWVDYEQYF. CDR3 bases: TGTGCCAGCAGCTTGTGGGTAGACTACGAGCAGTACTTC.

J is TRBJ1-3 and V is TRBV9; unclear D gene. The CDR3 runs 15 residues. The germline V and J ends were trimmed by 0 bases and 2 bases, with 9 bases remaining between them. CDR1 is SGDLS, CDR2 YYNGEE, per germline. The CDR3 spells CASSVGEVPGNTIYF. The CDR3, as DNA: TGTGCCAGCAGCGTAGGGGAGGTCCCTGGAAACACCATATATTTT.